The 19 T cell receptor beta chains below all came from one sample that was sequenced in a study of post-analysis software for immune sequencing data. Built from TCR beta cDNA, the libraries had unique molecular identifiers in them. Using its own MiXCR run on the PCR reads, TCRdb lists one record per CDR3 protein. Of approximately 770,000 distinct CDR3 sequences listed, under 60% are singletons. Notes on the study in general: Higher frequency in patients than in controls was seen for about 5 TRBV segments, with TRBV5-6, TRBV5-1 and TRBV20-1 among them.

No antigen has been identified for these receptors. Sequencing input: blood. Receptors were obtained from a girl under 18 with multiple sclerosis.

V gene TRBV7-9 combines with J gene TRBJ1-2; the D is unclear. The CDR3 spans 13 residues. Looked up from germline, CDR1 is SEHNR and CDR2 is FQNEAQ (reference sequence). V shed 5 bases and J shed 5 bases, with 12 bases lying between them. CDR3 nucleotides: TGTGCCAGCAGCAATCTGGGGTTGTATGGCTACACCTTC. Encoded protein: CASSNLGLYGYTF. Full variable domain (outside the CDR3, taken from reference TRBV7-9 and TRBJ1-2): DTGVSQNPRHKITKRGQNVTFRCDPISEHNRLYWYRQTLGQGPEFLTYFQNEAQLEKSRLLSDRFSAERPKGSFSTLEIQRTEQGDSAMYLCASSNLGLYGYTFGSGTRLTVV.

The sample holds a few counts of this clonotype. The chain employs TRBV24-1 and TRBJ2-2; TRBD2 agrees at 11 bases. Germline assignment: CDR1 KGHDR and CDR2 SFDVKD. The CDR3 extends over 16 amino acids. J gave up 4 bases and V 4 bases, and 4 bases lay outside the gene matches. CDR3 DNA sequence: TGTGCCACCAGTGAAGGCCTAGCGGGAGGCACCGGGGAGCTGTTTTTT. Translated, it gives CATSEGLAGGTGELFF.

This clonotype has a handful of counts. The CDR3 protein is CASSQTAGRHEQYF. CDR3 nucleotide sequence: TGCGCCAGCAGCCAGACAGCGGGAAGACACGAGCAGTACTTC. The J gene is TRBJ2-7, the V gene TRBV4-3; 7 bases line up with TRBD2. CDR1 and CDR2 (germline): LGHNA, YSLEER. The length of the CDR3 is 14 residues. With V trimmed by 3 bases and J by 5 bases, 7 bases remained unmatched.

The genes are TRBV6-5 and TRBJ2-3; no clear D. CDR1 and CDR2 (germline): MNHEY, SVGAGI. The CDR3 length is 12 residues. V was pared by 0 bases and J by 8 bases, with 6 bases between. CDR3 coding DNA: TGTGCCAGCAGTTACTCGGGCAGTACGCAGTATTTT. It is translated as CASSYSGSTQYF.

The V and J genes are TRBV28 and TRBJ2-3, with D possibly TRBD1 on 6 matching bases. Germline loops: CDR1 MDHEN, CDR2 SYDVKM. V lost 6 bases to trimming and J lost 0 bases, with 10 bases between them. This CDR3 is 14 amino acids long. CDR3 sequence (DNA): TGTGCCAGCAGGGACAGCCTAAGCACAGATACGCAGTATTTT. It translates to CASRDSLSTDTQYF.

The rearrangement joins TRBV25-1 to TRBJ2-1; D gene uncertain. Germline-derived CDR1 and CDR2 are MGHDK and SYGVNS. The CDR3 has 12 amino acids. The V and J ends lost 5 bases and 5 bases respectively, with 7 bases between them. The CDR3 region is CASSYSHNEQFF. The CDR3 nucleotides are TGTGCCAGCAGTTACAGCCACAATGAGCAGTTCTTC.

Only one count was recorded for this clonotype. The J gene is TRBJ2-3, the V gene TRBV7-6; 9 nucleotides agree with TRBD2. CDR1 is SGHVS, CDR2 FNYEAQ, per germline. The CDR3 spans 16 residues. V lost 4 bases, J lost 0 bases, and 5 bases stayed unmatched. CDR3 loop: CASSSLAGPSTDTQYF. In DNA form, the CDR3 reads TGTGCCAGCAGCTCACTAGCGGGTCCTAGCACAGATACGCAGTATTTT.

The sample holds one count of this clonotype. This chain links TRBV6-5 with TRBJ1-2, with a tentative D call TRBD1 (5 bases). The germline V and J ends were trimmed by 8 bases and 9 bases, with 25 bases remaining between them. CDR3 size: 15 residues. Germline CDR1 reads MNHEY; CDR2 reads SVGAGI. The CDR3 DNA reads TGTGCCAGCCGGGAGTATTCCGGGGCTCCCTCGAGCTACACCTTC. Its translation is CASREYSGAPSSYTF.

This clonotype was observed once. This chain joins TRBV9 and TRBJ2-2; D call uncertain. V shed 3 bases and J shed 6 bases, with 9 bases lying between them. CDR1 and CDR2 (germline): SGDLS, YYNGEE. The CDR3 contains 13 residues. CDR3 nucleotide sequence: TGTGCCAGCAGCGCCCTGAGTCCCGGGGAGCTGTTTTTT. It translates to CASSALSPGELFF.

This clonotype showed up just a few times. The rearrangement joins TRBV29-1 to TRBJ2-3; 7 bases are a match to TRBD2. Germline loops: CDR1 SQVTM, CDR2 ANQGSEA. The CDR3 runs to 14 residues. Unmatched junction bases numbered 6, after V lost 4 bases and J lost 2 bases. The CDR3 loop reads CSVASGTITDTQYF. For the CDR3, the DNA is TGCAGCGTTGCCAGCGGGACGATCACAGATACGCAGTATTTT.

The chain employs TRBV29-1 and TRBJ2-1; 7 bases agree with TRBD2. With 4 bases clipped from V and 8 bases from J, the junction kept 8 bases outside the gene matches. CDR3 length: 13 amino acids. Germline V lookup: CDR1 SQVTM, CDR2 ANQGSEA. The CDR3 loop reads CSVVIPGGHEQFF. CDR3 DNA sequence: TGCAGCGTTGTTATTCCGGGAGGACATGAGCAGTTCTTC.

The genes are TRBV12-3 or TRBV12-4 and TRBJ2-5, with D possibly being TRBD2 (7 bases). V lost 5 bases and J lost 5, with 18 bases in between. The CDR3 length is 15 residues. CDR3 sequence reads: CASSPIGGPWETQYF. DNA of the CDR3: TGTGCCAGCAGTCCAATCGGGGGGCCTTGGGAGACCCAGTACTTC.

This chain joins TRBV30 and TRBJ2-5; D may correspond to TRBD1 or TRBD2 (5 bases each). The end of the DNA aligns better with TRBJ2-7, so the J call may be wrong. Looked up from germline, CDR1 is GTSNPN and CDR2 is SVGIG (reference sequence). The CDR3 has 13 residues. The CDR3 DNA follows: TGTGCCTGGAGTGCAAGGGACCCCCACGAGCAGTACTTC. Its translation: CAWSARDPHEQYF.

V and J are TRBV29-1 and TRBJ2-1; D may be TRBD1 (10 bases). Germline CDR1 is SQVTM and CDR2 is ANQGSEA. The CDR3 runs 18 residues. V gave up 8 bases and J gave up 0 bases, with 26 bases separating them. Here the CDR3 DNA reads TGCAGCACTCCGGGACAGGGGCGACTAGCGGCCTCCTACAATGAGCAGTTCTTC. It yields the protein CSTPGQGRLAASYNEQFF.

DNA of the CDR3: TGCAGTGCTAGGGGCGGACTAACCCTTTCTGAGCAGTACTTC. Amino acid sequence: CSARGGLTLSEQYF. The J gene is TRBJ2-7, the V gene TRBV20-1; weak D call: TRBD2 (6 bases). The V and J ends lost 3 bases and 7 bases respectively, with 19 bases between them. The V gene's germline CDR1 is DFQATT and CDR2 SNEGSKA (reference sequence). This CDR3 contains 14 residues.

The V and J genes are TRBV6-1 and TRBJ1-2; 7 nucleotides agree with TRBD1. After removal of 7 bases from V and 4 bases from J, the junction contained 9 bases not matched to a gene. There are 14 residues in the CDR3. The V gene's germline CDR1 is MNHNS and CDR2 SASEGT. The CDR3 region is CASILRQGSYGYTF. As DNA, the CDR3 is TGTGCCAGCATTCTCAGACAGGGATCCTATGGCTACACCTTC.

This clonotype was seen a handful of times. The chain couples TRBV6-5 to TRBJ2-3; 7 nucleotides match TRBD2. Germline V gene data show CDR1 as MNHEY and CDR2 as SVGAGI. The length of the CDR3 is 15 residues. The J segment lost 0 bases and the V segment lost 5 bases, leaving 5 bases of the junction unmatched. The CDR3 here is CASSRAGESTDTQYF. In DNA form, the CDR3 reads TGTGCCAGCAGTAGGGCGGGAGAGAGCACAGATACGCAGTATTTT.

There are a few counts of this clonotype. V gene TRBV15 combines with J gene TRBJ1-2, with TRBD1 identical over 11 bases. Germline loops: CDR1 LNHNV, CDR2 YYDKDF (reference sequence). This CDR3 spans 16 amino acids. V was clipped by 0 bases and J by 6 bases; unmatched bases: 6. The CDR3 nucleotides are TGTGCCACCAGCAGAGATCTCCGGGGACAGGGGGATGGCTACACCTTC. Translating gives CATSRDLRGQGDGYTF. The full variable domain, rest sourced from reference TRBV15 and TRBJ1-2, is DAMVIQNPRYQVTQFGKPVTLSCSQTLNHNVMYWYQQKSSQAPKLLFHYYDKDFNNEADTPDNFQSRRPNTSFCFLDIRSPGLGDTAMYLCATSRDLRGQGDGYTFGSGTRLTVV.

DNA of the CDR3: TGCAGCGTTGAATGGGGACAGACATCGAGCTCCTACGAGCAGTACTTC. It translates to CSVEWGQTSSSYEQYF. This sequence joins TRBV29-1 and TRBJ2-4, with TRBD1 identical over 7 bases. The tail of the sequence fits TRBJ2-7 better, so the J call may be wrong. CDR3 size: 16 residues. Germline V gene sequence: CDR1 SQVTM, CDR2 ANQGSEA.